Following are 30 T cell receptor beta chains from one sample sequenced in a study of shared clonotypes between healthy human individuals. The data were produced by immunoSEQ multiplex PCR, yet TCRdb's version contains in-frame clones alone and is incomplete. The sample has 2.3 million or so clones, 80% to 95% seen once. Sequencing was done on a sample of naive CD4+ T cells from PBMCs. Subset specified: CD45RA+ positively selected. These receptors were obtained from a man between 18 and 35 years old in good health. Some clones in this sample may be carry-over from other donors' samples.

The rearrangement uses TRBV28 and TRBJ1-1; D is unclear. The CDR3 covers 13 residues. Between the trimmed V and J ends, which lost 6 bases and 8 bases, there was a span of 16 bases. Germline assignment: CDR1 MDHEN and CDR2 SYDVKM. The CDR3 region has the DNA TGTGCCAGCAGGAGGGTGGGGATTTCAGAAGCTTTCTTT. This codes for CASRRVGISEAFF.

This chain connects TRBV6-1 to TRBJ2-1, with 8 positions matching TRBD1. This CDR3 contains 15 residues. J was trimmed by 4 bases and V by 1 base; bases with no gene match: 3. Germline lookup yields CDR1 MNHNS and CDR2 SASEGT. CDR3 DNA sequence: TGTGCCAGCAGTGAAGACAGGGGGTCTTACAATGAGCAGTTCTTC. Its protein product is CASSEDRGSYNEQFF.

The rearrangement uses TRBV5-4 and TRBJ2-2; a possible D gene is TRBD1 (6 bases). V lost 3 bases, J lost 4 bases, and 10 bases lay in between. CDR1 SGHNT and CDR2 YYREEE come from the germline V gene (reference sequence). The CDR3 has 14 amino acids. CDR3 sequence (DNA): TGTGCCAGCAGCTCCCCACAGGGCACCGGGGAGCTGTTTTTT. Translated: CASSSPQGTGELFF.

The CDR3 loop is CASSLSRGAGAQHF. Here the CDR3 DNA reads TGTGCCAGCAGCTTATCTCGGGGCGCGGGGGCCCAGCATTTT. V is TRBV7-2 and J is TRBJ1-5; a weak D match, TRBD1 (5 bases). This CDR3 region has 14 residues. Germline V gene sequence: CDR1 SGHTA, CDR2 FQGNSA. Trimming pared 2 bases from V and 11 bases from J, leaving 16 bases between.

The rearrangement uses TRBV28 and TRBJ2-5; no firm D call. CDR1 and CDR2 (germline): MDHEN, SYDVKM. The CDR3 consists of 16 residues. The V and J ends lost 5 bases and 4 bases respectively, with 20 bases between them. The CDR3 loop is CASSPNPPPGGETQYF. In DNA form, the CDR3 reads TGTGCCAGCAGTCCGAACCCCCCTCCGGGTGGAGAGACCCAGTACTTC.

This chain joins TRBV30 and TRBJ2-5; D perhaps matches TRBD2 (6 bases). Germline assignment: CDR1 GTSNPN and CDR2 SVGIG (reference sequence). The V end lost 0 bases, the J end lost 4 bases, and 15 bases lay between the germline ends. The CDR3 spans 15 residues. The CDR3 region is CAWSVGAGSGETQYF. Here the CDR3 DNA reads TGTGCCTGGAGTGTTGGTGCGGGAAGCGGAGAGACCCAGTACTTC.

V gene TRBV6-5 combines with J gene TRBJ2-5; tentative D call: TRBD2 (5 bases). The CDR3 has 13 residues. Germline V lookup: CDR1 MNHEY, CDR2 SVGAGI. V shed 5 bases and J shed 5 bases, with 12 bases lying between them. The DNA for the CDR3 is TGTGCCAGCAGTCTCTGGGGAGCCGAGACCCAGTACTTC. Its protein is CASSLWGAETQYF.

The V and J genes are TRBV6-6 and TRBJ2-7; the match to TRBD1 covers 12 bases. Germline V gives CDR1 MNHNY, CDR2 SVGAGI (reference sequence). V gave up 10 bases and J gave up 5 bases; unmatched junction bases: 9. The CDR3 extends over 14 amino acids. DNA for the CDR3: TGTGCCACCAAGAAGGGACAGGGGGCCCACGAGCAGTACTTC. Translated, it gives CATKKGQGAHEQYF.

CDR3 amino acids: CASHARAGEAFF. The CDR3 DNA reads TGTGCCTCTCATGCCAGGGCGGGTGAAGCTTTCTTT. The V and J genes are TRBV28 and TRBJ1-1; D may be TRBD1 (5 bases). CDR3 length equals 12 residues. Trimming stripped 11 bases from V and 7 bases from J, with 17 bases between. CDR1 and CDR2 (germline): MDHEN, SYDVKM.

The CDR3 protein is CASSPGSLQETQYF. CDR3 nucleotides: TGTGCCAGCTCACCGGGTAGTCTTCAAGAGACCCAGTACTTC. This chain joins TRBV18 and TRBJ2-5; D call uncertain. V was cut by 3 bases and J by 2 bases, with 10 bases left in between. There are 14 residues in the CDR3. The germline CDR1 and CDR2 sequences are KGHSH and LQKENI. Complete variable domain (other parts from reference TRBV18 and TRBJ2-5): NAGVMQNPRHLVRRRGQEARLRCSPMKGHSHVYWYRQLPEEGLKFMVYLQKENIIDESGMPKERFSAEFPKEGPSILRIQQVVRGDSAAYFCASSPGSLQETQYFGPGTRLLVL.

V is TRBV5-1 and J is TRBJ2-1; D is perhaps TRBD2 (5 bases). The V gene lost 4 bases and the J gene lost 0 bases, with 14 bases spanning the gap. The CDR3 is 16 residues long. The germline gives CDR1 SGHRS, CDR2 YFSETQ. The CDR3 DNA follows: TGCGCCAGCAGCCCTCTACCCAGCGGCTCCTACAATGAGCAGTTCTTC. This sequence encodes CASSPLPSGSYNEQFF.

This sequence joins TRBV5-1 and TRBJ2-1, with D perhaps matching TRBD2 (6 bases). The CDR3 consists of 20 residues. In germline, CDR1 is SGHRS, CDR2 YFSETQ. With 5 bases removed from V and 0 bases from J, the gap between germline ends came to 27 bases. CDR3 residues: CASRETGQLIAVHSYNEQFF. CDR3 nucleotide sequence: TGCGCCAGCAGGGAAACTGGACAATTAATAGCGGTACACTCCTACAATGAGCAGTTCTTC.

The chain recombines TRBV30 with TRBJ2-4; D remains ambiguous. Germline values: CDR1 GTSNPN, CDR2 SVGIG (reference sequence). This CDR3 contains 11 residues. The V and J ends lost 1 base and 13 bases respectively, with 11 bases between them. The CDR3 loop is CAWSAPPTQYF. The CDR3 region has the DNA TGTGCCTGGAGTGCCCCCCCGACGCAGTACTTC.

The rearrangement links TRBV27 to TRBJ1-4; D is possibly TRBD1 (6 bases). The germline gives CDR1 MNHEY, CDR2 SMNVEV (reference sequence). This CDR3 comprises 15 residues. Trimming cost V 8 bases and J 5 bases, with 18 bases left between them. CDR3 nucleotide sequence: TGTGCCAGCGGGGGGCGTCCAGGGAGGAATGAAAAACTGTTTTTT. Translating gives CASGGRPGRNEKLFF.

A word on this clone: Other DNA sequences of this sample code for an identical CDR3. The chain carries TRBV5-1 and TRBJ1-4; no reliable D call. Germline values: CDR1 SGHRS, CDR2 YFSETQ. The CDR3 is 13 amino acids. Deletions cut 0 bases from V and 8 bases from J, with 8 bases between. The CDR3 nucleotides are TGCGCCAGCAGCTTGGGACTAGGGGAAAAACTGTTTTTT. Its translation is CASSLGLGEKLFF.

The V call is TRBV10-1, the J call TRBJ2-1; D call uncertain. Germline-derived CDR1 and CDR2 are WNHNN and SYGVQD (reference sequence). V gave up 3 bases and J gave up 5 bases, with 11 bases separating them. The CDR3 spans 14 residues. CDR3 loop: CASSDPHTDNEQFF. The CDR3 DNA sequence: TGCGCCAGCAGTGACCCCCATACGGACAATGAGCAGTTCTTC.

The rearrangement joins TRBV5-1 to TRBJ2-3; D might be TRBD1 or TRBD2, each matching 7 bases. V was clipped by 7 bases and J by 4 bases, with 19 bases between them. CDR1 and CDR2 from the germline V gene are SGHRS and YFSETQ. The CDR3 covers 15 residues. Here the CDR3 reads CASGAGTAGSDTQYF. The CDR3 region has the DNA TGCGCCAGCGGAGCGGGGACAGCGGGGTCAGATACGCAGTATTTT.

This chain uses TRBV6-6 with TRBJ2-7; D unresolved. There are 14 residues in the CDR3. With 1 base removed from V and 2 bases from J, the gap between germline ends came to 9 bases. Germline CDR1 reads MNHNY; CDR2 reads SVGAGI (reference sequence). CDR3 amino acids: CASSYLDQAYEQYF. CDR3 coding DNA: TGTGCCAGCAGTTACTTGGACCAAGCCTACGAGCAGTACTTC.

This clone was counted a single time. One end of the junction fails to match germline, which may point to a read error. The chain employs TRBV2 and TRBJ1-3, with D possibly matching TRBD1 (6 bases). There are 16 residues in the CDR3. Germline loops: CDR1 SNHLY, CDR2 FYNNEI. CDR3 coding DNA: TGTGGCAGCGGTGGTGGTGGCAGGGGCTCTGGAAACACCATATATTTT. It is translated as CGSGGGGRGSGNTIYF.

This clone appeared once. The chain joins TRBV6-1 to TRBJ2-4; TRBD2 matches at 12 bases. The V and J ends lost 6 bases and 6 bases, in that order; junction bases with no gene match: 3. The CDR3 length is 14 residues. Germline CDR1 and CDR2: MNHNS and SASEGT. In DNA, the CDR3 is TGTGCCAGCAGGACGGGACTAGCGGGAAACATTCAGTACTTC. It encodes CASRTGLAGNIQYF.

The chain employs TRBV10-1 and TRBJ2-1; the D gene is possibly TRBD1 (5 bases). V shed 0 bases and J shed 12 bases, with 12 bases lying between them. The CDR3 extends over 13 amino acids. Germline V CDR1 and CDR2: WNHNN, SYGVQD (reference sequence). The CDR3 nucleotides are TGCGCCAGCAGTGAGTCCGGCCCTAGGGGGCAGTTCTTC. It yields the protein CASSESGPRGQFF.

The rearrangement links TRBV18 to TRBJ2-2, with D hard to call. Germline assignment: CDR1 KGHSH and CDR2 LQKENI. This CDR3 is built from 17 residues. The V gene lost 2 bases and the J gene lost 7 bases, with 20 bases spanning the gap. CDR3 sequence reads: CASSPMAGPNGGGELFF. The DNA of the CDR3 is TGTGCCAGCTCACCAATGGCAGGCCCGAATGGTGGCGGGGAGCTGTTTTTT.

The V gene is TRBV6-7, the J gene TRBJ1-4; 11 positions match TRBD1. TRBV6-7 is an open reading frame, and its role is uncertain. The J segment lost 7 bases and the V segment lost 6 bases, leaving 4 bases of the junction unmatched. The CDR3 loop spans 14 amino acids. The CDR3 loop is CASSYGTGGEKLFF. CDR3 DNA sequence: TGTGCCAGCAGCTACGGGACAGGGGGTGAAAAACTGTTTTTT.

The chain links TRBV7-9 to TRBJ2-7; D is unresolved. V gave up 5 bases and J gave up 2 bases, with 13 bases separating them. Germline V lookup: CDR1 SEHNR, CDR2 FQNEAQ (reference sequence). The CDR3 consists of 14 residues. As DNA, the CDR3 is TGTGCCAGCAGCGTTTATTCGCCGCCCTACGAGCAGTACTTC. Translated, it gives CASSVYSPPYEQYF.

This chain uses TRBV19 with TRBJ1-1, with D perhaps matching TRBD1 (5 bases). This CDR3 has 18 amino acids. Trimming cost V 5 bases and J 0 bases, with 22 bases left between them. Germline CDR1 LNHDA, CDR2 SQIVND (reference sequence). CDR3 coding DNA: TGTGCCAGTAGTCCCAGTAGGGGCAAGGTGGGGATGAACACTGAAGCTTTCTTT. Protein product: CASSPSRGKVGMNTEAFF. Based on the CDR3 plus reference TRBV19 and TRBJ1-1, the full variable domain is DGGITQSPKYLFRKEGQNVTLSCEQNLNHDAMYWYRQDPGQGLRLIYYSQIVNDFQKGDIAEGYSVSREKKESFPLTVTSAQKNPTAFYLCASSPSRGKVGMNTEAFFGQGTRLTVV.

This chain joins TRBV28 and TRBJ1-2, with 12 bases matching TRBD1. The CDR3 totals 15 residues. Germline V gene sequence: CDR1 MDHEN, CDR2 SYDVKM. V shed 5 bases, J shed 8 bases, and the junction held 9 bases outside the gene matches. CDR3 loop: CASSNTGTGGAGYTF. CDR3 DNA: TGTGCCAGCAGTAACACCGGGACAGGGGGCGCCGGCTACACCTTC.

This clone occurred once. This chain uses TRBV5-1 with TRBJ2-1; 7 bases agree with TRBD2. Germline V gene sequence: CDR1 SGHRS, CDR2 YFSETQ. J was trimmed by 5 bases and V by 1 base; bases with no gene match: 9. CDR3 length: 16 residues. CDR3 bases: TGCGCCAGCAGCTTGAACGCCGGCGGGAGAAACAATGAGCAGTTCTTC. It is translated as CASSLNAGGRNNEQFF.

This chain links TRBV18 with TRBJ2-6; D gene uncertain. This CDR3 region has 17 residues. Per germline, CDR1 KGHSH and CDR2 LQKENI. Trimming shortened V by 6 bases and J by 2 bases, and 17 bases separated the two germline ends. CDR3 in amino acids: CASSPEVLGTGANVLTF. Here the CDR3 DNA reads TGTGCCAGCTCCCCGGAAGTTTTGGGTACTGGGGCCAACGTCCTGACTTTC.

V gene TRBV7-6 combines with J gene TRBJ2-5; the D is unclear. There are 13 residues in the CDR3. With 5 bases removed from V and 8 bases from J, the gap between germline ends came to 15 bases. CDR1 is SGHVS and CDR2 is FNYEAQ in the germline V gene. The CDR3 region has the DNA TGTGCCAGCAGCCCGCAGGCCCCAGAAACCCAGTACTTC. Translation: CASSPQAPETQYF.

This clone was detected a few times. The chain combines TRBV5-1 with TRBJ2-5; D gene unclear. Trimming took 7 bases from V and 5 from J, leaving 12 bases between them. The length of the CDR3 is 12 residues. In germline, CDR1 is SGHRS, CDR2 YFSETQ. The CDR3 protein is CASRLERETQYF. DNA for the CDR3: TGCGCCAGCCGTCTGGAAAGGGAGACCCAGTACTTC.